This TCR beta chain was recovered during a study of blood T cell repertoires in COVID-19. For the study at large: Acute and convalescent COVID-19 samples came from the United States, Italy and Spain. Nucleic acid was either cDNA or gDNA, and it came from T cells, B-cell-depleted T cells, or PBMCs.

As processed by the authors: The authors estimated nucleated cell counts from reference gene primer amplification. The method was immunoSEQ multiplex PCR; TCRdb's version includes in-frame clones alone and lacks a portion of them. V and J calls and clone size are as listed in that table; D and trimming were resolved from the DNA. The table lists roughly 700,000 clones, 80% to 90% of them singletons. V shed 0 bases and J 4 bases; nucleotides not matched to a gene: 7. The CDR3 totals 15 residues. In germline, CDR1 is SGDLS, CDR2 YYNGEE. Sequencing input: peripheral blood. This receptor was obtained from a woman under 30 with acute or convalescent COVID-19. V usage is TRBV9 and J usage is TRBJ2-7; 7 nucleotides match TRBD2. CDR3 loop: CASSVDHGGLYEQYF. CDR3 DNA: TGTGCCAGCAGCGTAGACCACGGGGGGTTATACGAGCAGTACTTC.